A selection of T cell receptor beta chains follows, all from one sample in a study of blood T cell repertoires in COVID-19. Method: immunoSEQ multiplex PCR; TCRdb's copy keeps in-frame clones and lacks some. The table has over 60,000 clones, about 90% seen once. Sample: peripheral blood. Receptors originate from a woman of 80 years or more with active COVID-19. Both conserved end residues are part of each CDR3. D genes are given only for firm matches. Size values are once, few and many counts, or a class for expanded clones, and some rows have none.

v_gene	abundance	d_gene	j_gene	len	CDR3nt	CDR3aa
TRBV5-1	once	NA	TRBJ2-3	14	TGCGCCAGCAGCTTGCCCAGTAAGACAGATACGCAGTATTTT	CASSLPSKTDTQYF
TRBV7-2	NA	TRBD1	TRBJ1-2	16	TGTGCCAGCAGCTTAGGAACAAATTCGGCAGGGGGAGGCTACACCTTC	CASSLGTNSAGGGYTF
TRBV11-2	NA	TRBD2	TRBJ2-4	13	TGTGCCAGCAGCTCAGGGAGGGGTAACATTCAGTACTTC	CASSSGRGNIQYF
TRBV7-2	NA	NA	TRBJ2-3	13	TGTGCCAGCAGCTTAGACGGGGGAGATACGCAGTATTTT	CASSLDGGDTQYF
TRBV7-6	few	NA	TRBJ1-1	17	TGTGCCAGCAGCTTTAACCCAAGACAGCTACAGAACACTGAAGCTTTCTTT	CASSFNPRQLQNTEAFF
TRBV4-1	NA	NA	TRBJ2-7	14	TGCGCCAGCAGCCAAGACACAGGTGCCTACGAGCAGTACTTC	CASSQDTGAYEQYF
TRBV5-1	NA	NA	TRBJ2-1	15	TGCGCCAGCAGCAAAGGACTGACGGCTATCAATGAGCAGTTCTTC	CASSKGLTAINEQFF
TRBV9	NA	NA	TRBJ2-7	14	TGTGCCAGCAGCATTAGATCGGCGGGGAGCGAGCAGTACTTC	CASSIRSAGSEQYF
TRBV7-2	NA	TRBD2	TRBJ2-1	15	TGTGCCAGCAGCCTCCACGGGGGGGCCAACAATGAGCAGTTCTTC	CASSLHGGANNEQFF
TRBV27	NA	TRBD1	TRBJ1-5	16	TGTGCCAGCAGTTCGCGGACCGGGACAGGGTCCCAGCCCCAGCATTTT	CASSSRTGTGSQPQHF
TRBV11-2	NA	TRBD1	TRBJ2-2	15	TGTGCCAGCAGCGTAGACAGGGGACGGACCGGGGAGCTGTTTTTT	CASSVDRGRTGELFF
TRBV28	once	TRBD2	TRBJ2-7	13	TGTGCCAGCACTAGCGGGACAGTCCACGAGCAGTACTTC	CASTSGTVHEQYF
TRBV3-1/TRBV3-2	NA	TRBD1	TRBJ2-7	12	TGTGCCACCCGGGACAGGGGCTACGAGCAGTACTTC	CATRDRGYEQYF
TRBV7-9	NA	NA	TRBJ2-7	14	TGTGCCAGCAGTCAGAGGTCTCTTACCTACGAGCAGTACTTC	CASSQRSLTYEQYF
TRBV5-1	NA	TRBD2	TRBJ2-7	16	TGCGCCAGCAGCTGGAGCGGGACTTCTTTGTCCTACGAGCAGTACTTC	CASSWSGTSLSYEQYF
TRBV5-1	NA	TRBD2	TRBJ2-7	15	TGCGCCAGCAGCTTGGTGCTAGCGGAGTCCTACGAGCAGTACTTC	CASSLVLAESYEQYF
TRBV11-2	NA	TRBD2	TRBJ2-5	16	TGTGCCAGCAGCACGGGACTAGCGGGAGTGGGTGAGACCCAGTACTTC	CASSTGLAGVGETQYF
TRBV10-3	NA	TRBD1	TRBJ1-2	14	TGTGCCATCAGTGAGTGGGCAGGGGGCCTGGGCTACACCTTC	CAISEWAGGLGYTF
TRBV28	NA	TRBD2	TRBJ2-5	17	TGTGCCAGCAGTTCTCTGCGAGCGGGAGGGCTCAACGGGGCCCAGTACTTC	CASSSLRAGGLNGAQYF
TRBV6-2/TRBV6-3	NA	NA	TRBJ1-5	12	TGTGCCAGCAGTTACGGCAGGCAGCCCCAGCATTTT	CASSYGRQPQHF
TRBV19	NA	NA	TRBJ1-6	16	TGTGCCAGTAGTACCCGGGACAAGGGCTTTGATTCACCCCTCCACTTT	CASSTRDKGFDSPLHF
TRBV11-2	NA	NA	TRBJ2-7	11	TGTGCCAGCAGCCGGAGTTACGAGCAGTACTTC	CASSRSYEQYF
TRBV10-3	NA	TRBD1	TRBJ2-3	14	TGTGCCATCAACGGACAGGGCCTCACAGATACGCAGTATTTT	CAINGQGLTDTQYF
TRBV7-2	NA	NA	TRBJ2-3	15	TGTGCCAGCAGGGCGGTACTAGCTCCCACAGATACGCAGTATTTT	CASRAVLAPTDTQYF
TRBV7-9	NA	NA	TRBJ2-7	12	TGTGCCAGCACCTCCACTGCCAACGAGCAGTACTTC	CASTSTANEQYF
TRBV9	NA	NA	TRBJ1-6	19	TGTGCCAGCAGCGTAGGGCTCCGACAGGCAAGCTCCTATAATTCACCCCTCCACTTT	CASSVGLRQASSYNSPLHF
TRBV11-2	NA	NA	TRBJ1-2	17	TGTGCCAGCAGCTTAGATGAGGGAGGACTAGCTAACTATGGCTACACCTTC	CASSLDEGGLANYGYTF
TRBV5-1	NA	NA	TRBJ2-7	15	TGCGCCAGCAGCTTGGGAGGGGGTAGCGGGTACGAGCAGTACTTC	CASSLGGGSGYEQYF
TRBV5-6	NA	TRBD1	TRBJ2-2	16	TGTGCCAGCACCAAGGGACAGGGGGCGAACACCGGGGAGCTGTTTTTT	CASTKGQGANTGELFF
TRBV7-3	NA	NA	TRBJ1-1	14	TGTGCCAGCAGCTTAGGAGGGGCAGGCACTGAAGCTTTCTTT	CASSLGGAGTEAFF